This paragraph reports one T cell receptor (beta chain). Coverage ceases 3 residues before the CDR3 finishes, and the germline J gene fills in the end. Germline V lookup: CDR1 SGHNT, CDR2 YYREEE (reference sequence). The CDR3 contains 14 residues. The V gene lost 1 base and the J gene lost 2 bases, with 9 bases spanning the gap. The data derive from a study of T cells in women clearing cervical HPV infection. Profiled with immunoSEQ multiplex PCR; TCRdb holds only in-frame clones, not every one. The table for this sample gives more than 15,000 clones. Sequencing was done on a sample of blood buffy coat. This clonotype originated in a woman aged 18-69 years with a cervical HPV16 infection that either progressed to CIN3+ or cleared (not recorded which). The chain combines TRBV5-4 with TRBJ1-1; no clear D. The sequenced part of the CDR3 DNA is TGTGCCAGCAGCTTGAAGGGCTTTAACACTGAA. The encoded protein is CASSLKGFNTE. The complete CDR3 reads CASSLKGFNTEAFF.